Below, 4 T cell receptor beta chains from the same sample are listed, as sequenced in a study of identical twins. MiXCR, run by TCRdb on the 5' RACE reads, gives a single entry per CDR3 protein. The sample records about 890,000 distinct CDR3 sequences, approximately 13% being singletons. The same data also contributed to another study, on yellow fever vaccine responses in identical twins.

Sequencing was done on a sample of PBMCs. The receptors here all came from a young woman in good health.

This clonotype turned up a few times. The chain carries TRBV3-1 and TRBJ2-7; D uncertain. Germline V gene lookup returns CDR1 LGHDT and CDR2 YNNKEL (reference sequence). This CDR3 comprises 14 residues. V gave up 1 base and J gave up 2 bases, with 9 bases separating them. The CDR3, as DNA: TGTGCCAGCAGCCAAGCTTTTCGGACCTACGAGCAGTACTTC. Its translation is CASSQAFRTYEQYF.

This clonotype has just a few counts. This sequence joins TRBV20-1 and TRBJ2-3; 14 bases agree with TRBD2. Per germline, CDR1 DFQATT and CDR2 SNEGSKA (reference sequence). The trim removed 1 base at V and 3 bases at J, leaving 12 bases unmatched. This CDR3 has 19 amino acids. CDR3 nucleotide sequence: TGCAGTGCTAGAGGACTAGCGGGGGGGAAAGGTGGGAGTACAGATACGCAGTATTTT. This translates into CSARGLAGGKGGSTDTQYF.

The chain employs TRBV18 and TRBJ2-3, with TRBD2 matching 14 bases. This CDR3 is 18 amino acids long. Germline loops: CDR1 KGHSH, CDR2 LQKENI. The V segment lost 0 bases and the J segment 3 bases; nucleotides outside the gene matches: 5. In nucleotides, the CDR3 is TGTGCCAGCTCACCACCTGTCGGACTAGCGGGGGGAACAGATACGCAGTATTTT. It yields the protein CASSPPVGLAGGTDTQYF.

This clonotype has more than one count but fewer than ten. This chain uses TRBV2 with TRBJ2-2; 7 bases match TRBD1. J lost 4 bases, V lost 0 bases, and 11 bases had no gene match. CDR3 length: 18 amino acids. In germline, CDR1 is SNHLY, CDR2 FYNNEI. The CDR3: CASSEAIPGQTATGELFF. CDR3 DNA sequence: TGTGCCAGCAGTGAAGCTATCCCGGGACAGACAGCCACCGGGGAGCTGTTTTTT. Drawing the rest from reference TRBV2 and TRBJ2-2, the complete variable domain is EPEVTQTPSHQVTQMGQEVILRCVPISNHLYFYWYRQILGQKVEFLVSFYNNEISEKSEIFDDQFSVERPDGSNFTLKIRSTKLEDSAMYFCASSEAIPGQTATGELFFGEGSRLTVL.